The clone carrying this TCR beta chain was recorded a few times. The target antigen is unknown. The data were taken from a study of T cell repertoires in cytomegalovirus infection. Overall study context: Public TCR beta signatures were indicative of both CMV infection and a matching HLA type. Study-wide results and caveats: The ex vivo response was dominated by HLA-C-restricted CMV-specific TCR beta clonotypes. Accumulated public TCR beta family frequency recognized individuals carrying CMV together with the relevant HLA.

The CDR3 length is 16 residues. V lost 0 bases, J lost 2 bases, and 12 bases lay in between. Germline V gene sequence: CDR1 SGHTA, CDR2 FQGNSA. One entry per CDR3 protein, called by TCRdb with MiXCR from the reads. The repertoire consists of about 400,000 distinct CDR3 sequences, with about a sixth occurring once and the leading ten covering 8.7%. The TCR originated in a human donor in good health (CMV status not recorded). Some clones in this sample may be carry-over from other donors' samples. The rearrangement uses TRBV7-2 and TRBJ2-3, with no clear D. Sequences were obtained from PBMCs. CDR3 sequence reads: CASSLAGTQITDTQYF. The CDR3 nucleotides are TGTGCCAGCAGCTTAGCGGGCACACAAATCACAGATACGCAGTATTTT.